These T cell receptor beta chains were read from a single sample in a study of technical replicates of blood from a few donors. The protocol was immunoSEQ multiplex PCR, while the TCRdb copy is restricted to in-frame clones and leaves out a portion. Of around 65,000 clones listed, roughly 88% are singletons. Sequencing used PBMCs. The source is a human donor in good health. Some clones in this sample may be carry-over from other donors' samples. Each CDR3 is given with its conserved first and last residue. A D gene is named only where the DNA matches it firmly. For some rows the clone size is stated as once, few or many, or as a class when expanded; others skip it.

NA TRBJ2-2 NA TRBV6-6 CASSSLVGELFF TGTGCCAGCAGTTCCCTCGTCGGGGAGCTGTTTTTT
NA TRBJ2-7 NA TRBV11-2 CASSLGERTYEQYF TGTGCCAGCAGCTTAGGCGAGCGTACCTACGAGCAGTACTTC
NA TRBJ2-1 NA TRBV5-1 CASSLDISSYNEQFF TGCGCCAGCAGCTTGGACATCAGCTCCTACAATGAGCAGTTCTTC
NA TRBJ2-3 NA TRBV27 CASSFQPPRGWTDTQYF TGTGCCAGCAGTTTCCAACCCCCTCGGGGTTGGACAGATACGCAGTATTTT
NA TRBJ1-1 TRBD1 TRBV28 CAIQRGQVNTEAFF TGTGCCATCCAGCGAGGACAGGTGAACACTGAAGCTTTCTTT
few TRBJ2-7 NA TRBV6-5 CASSRTAGTYEQYF TGTGCCAGCAGCAGGACAGCGGGGACCTACGAGCAGTACTTC
NA TRBJ1-6 NA TRBV10-3 CAISEREENSPLHF TGTGCCATCAGTGAACGGGAAGAAAATTCACCCCTCCACTTT
once TRBJ2-1 TRBD2 TRBV6-1 CASITGGPYNEQFF TGTGCCAGCATAACGGGGGGACCCTACAATGAGCAGTTCTTC
NA TRBJ2-7 NA TRBV7-2 CASSLSRDIPEQYF TGTGCCAGCAGCCTGTCCCGGGACATTCCCGAGCAGTACTTC
NA TRBJ2-5 NA TRBV4-3 CASSQSGRGETQYF TGCGCCAGCAGCCAATCAGGGCGTGGAGAGACCCAGTACTTC
NA TRBJ1-2 NA TRBV9 CASSAGDGTEGYTF TGTGCCAGCAGCGCAGGGGACGGGACGGAAGGCTACACCTTC
many TRBJ1-5 TRBD1 TRBV19 CASSIVRTGGLPQHF TGTGCCAGTAGTATAGTTAGGACAGGGGGGTTGCCCCAGCATTTT
NA TRBJ2-5 NA TRBV4-3 CASSQDLNREETQYF TGCGCCAGCAGCCAAGACCTCAACAGGGAAGAGACCCAGTACTTC
NA TRBJ1-3 NA TRBV18 CASSPLSGALSGNTIYF TGTGCCAGCTCACCACTGTCAGGGGCACTCTCTGGAAACACCATATATTTT
once TRBJ2-2 NA TRBV7-6 CASSQLFVESNTGELFF TGTGCCAGCAGCCAGTTATTTGTGGAGTCGAACACCGGGGAGCTGTTTTTT
NA TRBJ1-5 TRBD1 TRBV7-9 CASTLMRAGGNQPQHF TGTGCCAGCACCCTTATGAGGGCAGGGGGTAATCAGCCCCAGCATTTT
NA TRBJ1-2 NA TRBV19 CASSPHVRGNYGYTF TGTGCCAGTAGCCCCCACGTGAGGGGGAACTATGGCTACACCTTC
NA TRBJ2-1 TRBD2 TRBV10-3 CAIRPGLAGREQFF TGTGCCATCAGGCCGGGACTAGCGGGTCGTGAGCAGTTCTTC
once TRBJ2-2 NA TRBV9 CASSVSLARELFF TGTGCCAGCAGCGTAAGTCTAGCCCGGGAGCTGTTTTTT
NA TRBJ1-4 NA TRBV5-3 CARSFPTQGREKLFF TGTGCCAGAAGCTTCCCTACGCAGGGTAGGGAAAAACTGTTTTTT
NA TRBJ1-2 NA TRBV7-9 CASSPRRGGTTNYGYTF TGTGCCAGCAGCCCCCGCCGCGGGGGGACTACCAACTATGGCTACACCTTC
NA TRBJ2-3 NA TRBV9 CASSRGDTQYF TGTGCCAGCAGCCGGGGGGATACGCAGTATTTT
NA TRBJ2-1 NA TRBV7-2 CASSLDRVREQFF TGTGCCAGCAGCTTAGATCGGGTTCGCGAGCAGTTCTTC
NA TRBJ1-1 NA TRBV11-3 CASSFGVLVNTEAFF TGTGCCAGCAGCTTCGGGGTTTTGGTGAACACTGAAGCTTTCTTT
NA TRBJ2-1 TRBD2 TRBV5-1 CASSLGLAGVNEQFF TGCGCCAGCAGCTTGGGACTAGCGGGGGTCAATGAGCAGTTCTTC
NA TRBJ2-3 TRBD2 TRBV9 CASSVALAGQGDTQYF TGTGCCAGCAGCGTAGCCTTAGCGGGGCAAGGCGATACGCAGTATTTT
few TRBJ1-1 TRBD1 TRBV19 CASGTGGYGAFF TGTGCCAGCGGCACAGGGGGGTACGGAGCTTTCTTT
NA TRBJ1-1 NA TRBV5-6 CASSLGGRGTEAFF TGTGCCAGCAGCTTGGGTGGCAGGGGTACTGAAGCTTTCTTT
NA TRBJ2-5 NA TRBV7-2 CASSLRLSSGETQYF TGTGCCAGCAGCTTAAGGCTTAGCTCGGGTGAGACCCAGTACTTC
medium-sized TRBJ2-5 NA TRBV4-1 CASSQVTSSSETQYF TGCGCCAGCAGCCAAGTTACTAGCAGCTCAGAGACCCAGTACTTC
NA TRBJ2-1 TRBD2 TRBV7-9 CASSATSGRTPDNEQFF TGTGCCAGCAGCGCGACTAGCGGGAGAACCCCTGACAATGAGCAGTTCTTC